Each of the 7 T cell receptor beta chains below was sequenced from the same sample in a study of post-analysis software for immune sequencing data. Notes on the study in general: Roughly 5 TRBV segments occurring more often in patients than controls included TRBV5-6, TRBV5-1 and TRBV20-1.

Libraries were made from TCR beta cDNA, and they carried unique molecular identifiers. MiXCR was run by TCRdb on the PCR reads, yielding one entry per CDR3 protein. Among about 820,000 distinct CDR3 sequences listed, around 53% were seen once. These receptors' antigens are unknown. The sample was blood. The receptors originated from a girl between 5 and 17 years old with multiple sclerosis.

The chain is built from TRBV20-1 and TRBJ2-7; 8 bases map to TRBD1. This CDR3 region has 13 residues. V dropped 3 bases and J dropped 5; count of bases not matched to a gene: 6. Germline V CDR1 and CDR2: DFQATT, SNEGSKA (reference sequence). The DNA of the CDR3 is TGCAGTGCTAGCGGACAGGGAATCGACGAGCAGTACTTC. This gives the protein CSASGQGIDEQYF.

CDR3 DNA sequence: TGTGCCATAACCGGACTAGGGGGGGCGGAGGAGCAGTTCTTC. This gives the protein CAITGLGGAEEQFF. This chain connects TRBV6-6 to TRBJ2-1; D may be TRBD2 (7 bases). The germline V and J ends were trimmed by 10 bases and 10 bases, with 23 bases remaining between them. This CDR3 is 14 amino acids long. The germline V gene has CDR1 MNHNY and CDR2 SVGAGI (reference sequence).

The J gene is TRBJ2-6, the V gene TRBV5-1; TRBD1 is a possible D gene (6 bases). The CDR3 is made up of 17 amino acids. V dropped 3 bases and J dropped 0 bases, with 13 bases sitting between them. Germline CDR1 and CDR2: SGHRS and YFSETQ. This CDR3 reads CASSSDRNLSGANVLTF. The CDR3 coding sequence is TGCGCCAGCAGCTCAGACAGGAACCTCTCTGGGGCCAACGTCCTGACTTTC.

This clonotype has only a few counts. The chain links TRBV20-1 to TRBJ2-7; 11 bases match TRBD1. V dropped 1 base and J dropped 2; count of bases not matched to a gene: 16. Germline V CDR1 and CDR2: DFQATT, SNEGSKA (reference sequence). The CDR3 length is 19 residues. CDR3 sequence (DNA): TGCAGTGCTAGAGTAACTCCGGGACAGGGGGGTTGGGGACCCTACGAGCAGTACTTC. The encoded protein is CSARVTPGQGGWGPYEQYF.

The chain has TRBV20-1 and TRBJ2-7, with D perhaps TRBD1 (6 bases). Looked up from germline, CDR1 is DFQATT and CDR2 is SNEGSKA (reference sequence). This CDR3 is built from 12 residues. CDR3 DNA sequence: TGCGCCGGACAGAGGGGGAGTTACGAGCAGTACTTC. It is translated as CAGQRGSYEQYF.

This chain uses TRBV12-3 or TRBV12-4 with TRBJ2-7; tentatively, D is TRBD1 (5 bases). CDR3 size: 14 residues. V was trimmed by 6 bases and J by 0 bases, leaving 12 bases between them. CDR3 residues: CASRNRLSSYEQYF. Here the CDR3 DNA reads TGTGCCAGCAGGAACAGGTTGAGCTCCTACGAGCAGTACTTC.

The chain links TRBV24-1 to TRBJ2-3; 7 bases match TRBD1. V dropped 4 bases and J dropped 1; count of bases not matched to a gene: 7. This CDR3 is built from 16 residues. From germline, CDR1 is KGHDR and CDR2 SFDVKD. The CDR3 reads CATSDNRDSRTDTQYF. As DNA, the CDR3 is TGTGCCACCAGTGACAACCGGGACAGTCGCACAGATACGCAGTATTTT.